Below, 9 T cell receptor beta chains from the same sample are listed, as sequenced in a study of Tregs in tolerant kidney transplant recipients. Libraries were prepared by immunoSEQ multiplex PCR; TCRdb keeps only in-frame clonotypes and omits some of them. The sample has around 20,000 clones, roughly four fifths seen once. The material sequenced was Tregs from blood. Source of these receptors: a human donor in good health.

This clone was seen a single time. The gene calls are TRBV19 and TRBJ2-5; TRBD2 agrees at 10 bases. Germline CDR1 LNHDA, CDR2 SQIVND (reference sequence). The trim removed 3 bases at V and 5 bases at J, leaving 6 bases unmatched. The CDR3 is 15 amino acids. The CDR3 DNA reads as TGTGCCAGTAGTATGGGCGTACTAGCGGGGGAGACCCAGTACTTC. Residues: CASSMGVLAGETQYF.

The chain is built from TRBV10-3 and TRBJ2-5; D may be TRBD2 (7 bases). The CDR3 loop spans 14 amino acids. Per the germline V gene, CDR1 is ENHRY and CDR2 is SYGVKD. Trimming shortened V by 9 bases and J by 1 base, and 15 bases separated the two germline ends. The CDR3, as DNA: TGTGCCATGAACTCTCGGGGGGCCCAAGAGACCCAGTACTTC. This encodes CAMNSRGAQETQYF.

V and J are TRBV6-5 and TRBJ1-2; possible D gene TRBD1, 5 bases. Germline CDR1 reads MNHEY; CDR2 reads SVGAGI. This CDR3 region has 15 residues. V lost 5 bases and J lost 4, with 17 bases in between. The CDR3: CASSPLFRTSYGYTF. CDR3 coding DNA: TGTGCCAGCAGTCCGCTATTCAGGACAAGCTATGGCTACACCTTC.

This clone appeared once. This chain links TRBV5-1 with TRBJ1-1, with 10 bases aligning to TRBD1. The CDR3 sequence is 15 residues long. V was pared by 3 bases and J by 1 base, with 3 bases of the junction left unmatched. CDR1 and CDR2 (germline): SGHRS, YFSETQ. The CDR3 DNA sequence: TGCGCCAGCAGCTCGCGGACAGGGGGGAACACTGAAGCTTTCTTT. Translating it yields CASSSRTGGNTEAFF. Based on the CDR3 plus reference TRBV5-1 and TRBJ1-1, the full variable domain is KAGVTQTPRYLIKTRGQQVTLSCSPISGHRSVSWYQQTPGQGLQFLFEYFSETQRNKGNFPGRFSGRQFSNSRSEMNVSTLELGDSALYLCASSSRTGGNTEAFFGQGTRLTVV.

The chain uses TRBV5-4 and TRBJ1-1; 8 positions agree with TRBD1. Germline V gene data show CDR1 as SGHNT and CDR2 as YYREEE (reference sequence). The CDR3 totals 17 residues. J gave up 4 bases and V 0 bases, and 11 bases lay outside the gene matches. CDR3: CASSLGRGRIIGTEAFF. Here the CDR3 DNA reads TGTGCCAGCAGCTTGGGCAGGGGGCGAATTATAGGCACTGAAGCTTTCTTT. Combining the CDR3 with reference TRBV5-4 and TRBJ1-1 gives the whole variable domain ETGVTQSPTHLIKTRGQQVTLRCSSQSGHNTVSWYQQALGQGPQFIFQYYREEENGRGNFPPRFSGLQFPNYSSELNVNALELDDSALYLCASSLGRGRIIGTEAFFGQGTRLTVV.

The chain employs TRBV6-1 and TRBJ1-1, with D possibly being TRBD1 (5 bases). Germline V gene sequence: CDR1 MNHNS, CDR2 SASEGT. The V end was cut by 4 bases, the J end by 4 bases, with 10 bases between. CDR3 size: 13 residues. DNA of the CDR3: TGTGCCAGCAGTGGGGGGGGGATCACTGAAGCTTTCTTT. This sequence encodes CASSGGGITEAFF.

The chain links TRBV2 to TRBJ2-3; D perhaps matches TRBD1 (6 bases). Trimming took off 1 base at V and 0 bases at J, with 8 bases between the two ends. Germline V CDR1 and CDR2: SNHLY, FYNNEI. This CDR3 is 15 amino acids long. As DNA, the CDR3 is TGTGCCAGCAGTGAAGGGACAGTTAGCACAGATACGCAGTATTTT. It codes for CASSEGTVSTDTQYF.

This clone came up a few times. V usage is TRBV7-2 and J usage is TRBJ2-1; D is unresolved. The germline V gene has CDR1 SGHTA and CDR2 FQGNSA. Trimming stripped 5 bases from V and 8 bases from J, with 13 bases between. CDR3 length: 13 residues. CDR3 loop: CASSTRNWYEQFF. The CDR3 bases are TGTGCCAGCAGCACCCGCAACTGGTATGAGCAGTTCTTC.

This clone has a handful of counts. The chain carries TRBV9 and TRBJ2-1; 7 bases align to TRBD2. In germline, CDR1 is SGDLS, CDR2 YYNGEE. This CDR3 spans 15 amino acids. After removal of 0 bases from V and 2 bases from J, the junction contained 2 bases not matched to a gene. CDR3 amino acids: CASSVEGTTYNEQFF. CDR3 DNA sequence: TGTGCCAGCAGCGTAGAAGGGACTACCTACAATGAGCAGTTCTTC.